The rows below give T cell receptor beta chains drawn from one sample of a study of blood T cell repertoires in COVID-19. Repertoires were generated with immunoSEQ multiplex PCR, while TCRdb's copy carries only in-frame clones and drops some. The sample holds over 250,000 clones, under 90% seen once. The sequencing sample was made of peripheral blood. Source of these receptors: a woman aged 45-65 years who had recovered from COVID-19. The CDR3 runs from the conserved cysteine through the conserved F or W. The order of the fields is J gene, clone size, D gene, V gene, CDR3 DNA, CDR3 protein. A D gene is named only where the DNA matches it firmly. The size field is filled for only some rows; it gives once, few, many or a size class.

j_call: TRBJ1-6; clone_size: few; d_call: TRBD1; v_call: TRBV6-2/TRBV6-3; cdr3_nt: TGTGCCAGCAGTTATGGACAGGGGGATTCACCCCTCCACTTT; cdr3_aa: CASSYGQGDSPLHF
j_call: TRBJ1-2; clone_size: -; d_call: TRBD1; v_call: TRBV4-3; cdr3_nt: TGCGCCAGCAGCCACACAGGACAGGGGATCGAGCATGGCTACACCTTC; cdr3_aa: CASSHTGQGIEHGYTF
j_call: TRBJ1-3; clone_size: -; d_call: TRBD1; v_call: TRBV18; cdr3_nt: TGTGCCAGCTCACCACCGGGGACAGCCTCTGGAAACACCATATATTTT; cdr3_aa: CASSPPGTASGNTIYF
j_call: TRBJ1-6; clone_size: -; d_call: TRBD1; v_call: TRBV7-3; cdr3_nt: TGTGCCAGCAGCTTGGGGGGCACAGGGGTCTCTTCACCCCTCCACTTT; cdr3_aa: CASSLGGTGVSSPLHF
j_call: TRBJ2-7; clone_size: -; d_call: TRBD1; v_call: TRBV10-1; cdr3_nt: TGCGCCATCCAGGGATACGACAGGGGGCTTTACGAGCAGTACTTC; cdr3_aa: CAIQGYDRGLYEQYF
j_call: TRBJ1-4; clone_size: -; d_call: -; v_call: TRBV6-2/TRBV6-3; cdr3_nt: TGTGCCAGCAGTCTGATAACGGGGATTGAAAAACTGTTTTTT; cdr3_aa: CASSLITGIEKLFF
j_call: TRBJ1-6; clone_size: -; d_call: TRBD1; v_call: TRBV24-1; cdr3_nt: TGTGCCACCAGTGAGGACAGGGTAGGTACTTCACCCCTCCACTTT; cdr3_aa: CATSEDRVGTSPLHF
j_call: TRBJ2-7; clone_size: -; d_call: TRBD1; v_call: TRBV6-5; cdr3_nt: TGTGCCAGCAGTTTATACGGACAGGATGGGTCCTACGAGCAGTACTTC; cdr3_aa: CASSLYGQDGSYEQYF
j_call: TRBJ2-1; clone_size: many; d_call: TRBD2; v_call: TRBV4-1; cdr3_nt: TGCGCCAGCAGCCAAGTTGGGACTAGCGAGATTAATGAGCAGTTCTTC; cdr3_aa: CASSQVGTSEINEQFF
j_call: TRBJ2-7; clone_size: -; d_call: -; v_call: TRBV5-4; cdr3_nt: TGTGCCAGCAGCCCGGGCACAGGGCCCAGATTTTCCTACGAGCAGTACTTC; cdr3_aa: CASSPGTGPRFSYEQYF
j_call: TRBJ2-1; clone_size: -; d_call: -; v_call: TRBV7-9; cdr3_nt: TGTGCCAGCAGCTCGCTAGTAACACTGAATGAGCAGTTCTTC; cdr3_aa: CASSSLVTLNEQFF
j_call: TRBJ1-1; clone_size: -; d_call: TRBD1; v_call: TRBV2; cdr3_nt: TGTGCCAGCGACAGGGGAGGCACTGAAGCTTTCTTT; cdr3_aa: CASDRGGTEAFF
j_call: TRBJ2-1; clone_size: -; d_call: -; v_call: TRBV7-2; cdr3_nt: TGTGCCAGCAGCCCCCGGACTCGGCGGAATGAGCAGTTCTTC; cdr3_aa: CASSPRTRRNEQFF
j_call: TRBJ2-7; clone_size: -; d_call: -; v_call: TRBV27; cdr3_nt: TGTGCCAGCAGTTTAGGGCCCGACCGAGCCTACGAGCAGTACTTC; cdr3_aa: CASSLGPDRAYEQYF
j_call: TRBJ1-6; clone_size: -; d_call: -; v_call: TRBV28; cdr3_nt: TGTGCCAGCAGCTCCTCGGGGGTAGGTAATTCACCCCTCCACTTT; cdr3_aa: CASSSSGVGNSPLHF
j_call: TRBJ2-2; clone_size: -; d_call: -; v_call: TRBV18; cdr3_nt: TGTGCCAGCTCACCTGCCGTTTTGGGGGCCGATAGTACCGGGGAGCTGTTTTTT; cdr3_aa: CASSPAVLGADSTGELFF
j_call: TRBJ1-2; clone_size: -; d_call: -; v_call: TRBV28; cdr3_nt: TGTGCCAGCAGTTTGAGGATTGGGGGCTACACCTTC; cdr3_aa: CASSLRIGGYTF
j_call: TRBJ1-2; clone_size: -; d_call: TRBD1; v_call: TRBV5-1; cdr3_nt: TGCGCCAGCAGCTTGGGGGGGACAGTCATCGGCTACACCTTC; cdr3_aa: CASSLGGTVIGYTF
j_call: TRBJ2-7; clone_size: few; d_call: TRBD1; v_call: TRBV29-1; cdr3_nt: TGCAGCGTTGGGACAGGGCCGATCTACGAGCAGTACTTC; cdr3_aa: CSVGTGPIYEQYF
j_call: TRBJ1-1; clone_size: -; d_call: -; v_call: TRBV12-3/TRBV12-4; cdr3_nt: TGTGCCAGCAGTTACATAGCGGCCACTGAAGCTTTCTTT; cdr3_aa: CASSYIAATEAFF
j_call: TRBJ2-7; clone_size: -; d_call: TRBD2; v_call: TRBV27; cdr3_nt: TGTGCCAGCACCCTACTAGCGGGGGGGGGTGAGCAGTACTTC; cdr3_aa: CASTLLAGGGEQYF
j_call: TRBJ2-5; clone_size: -; d_call: TRBD2; v_call: TRBV19; cdr3_nt: TGTGCCAGTAGCCCCCAAGCGGGGCCCCAAGAGACCCAGTACTTC; cdr3_aa: CASSPQAGPQETQYF
j_call: TRBJ1-1; clone_size: -; d_call: -; v_call: TRBV6-5; cdr3_nt: TGTGCCAGCAGTTACTTATCTTCGGTGACTGAAGCTTTCTTT; cdr3_aa: CASSYLSSVTEAFF
j_call: TRBJ1-5; clone_size: -; d_call: -; v_call: TRBV4-3; cdr3_nt: TGCGCCAGCAGCCAAGATCCGTGGAGTGCAACGCATTTT; cdr3_aa: CASSQDPWSATHF
j_call: TRBJ2-1; clone_size: -; d_call: TRBD2; v_call: TRBV4-1; cdr3_nt: TGCGCCAGCAGCCATCAACTACGTAGCGGGACTGTGGGGGGCTCCTACAATGAGCAGTTCTTC; cdr3_aa: CASSHQLRSGTVGGSYNEQFF
j_call: TRBJ1-5; clone_size: -; d_call: -; v_call: TRBV27; cdr3_nt: TGTGCCAGCAGTTTATCTGGGAGTCTCAATCAGCCCCAGCATTTT; cdr3_aa: CASSLSGSLNQPQHF
j_call: TRBJ1-2; clone_size: -; d_call: -; v_call: TRBV6-5; cdr3_nt: TGTGCCAGCAGTTCGGGATACTATGGCTACACCTTC; cdr3_aa: CASSSGYYGYTF
j_call: TRBJ2-1; clone_size: -; d_call: TRBD2; v_call: TRBV27; cdr3_nt: TGTGCCAGCAGTTTTACGGGAGGGCAGGCTGAGCAGTTCTTC; cdr3_aa: CASSFTGGQAEQFF
j_call: TRBJ2-7; clone_size: -; d_call: -; v_call: TRBV5-1; cdr3_nt: TGCGCCAGCACTGGGACAGCGGGAGCCCCTGGCTACGAGCAGTACTTC; cdr3_aa: CASTGTAGAPGYEQYF
j_call: TRBJ2-7; clone_size: -; d_call: TRBD1; v_call: TRBV7-3; cdr3_nt: TGTGCCAGCAGCCCGGGGACAGGGGACGAGCAGTACTTC; cdr3_aa: CASSPGTGDEQYF
j_call: TRBJ2-7; clone_size: -; d_call: -; v_call: TRBV25-1; cdr3_nt: TGTGCCAGCAGTGAACGGGGACGACAGGCCTACGAGCAGTACTTC; cdr3_aa: CASSERGRQAYEQYF
j_call: TRBJ1-4; clone_size: once; d_call: TRBD1; v_call: TRBV5-1; cdr3_nt: TGCGCCAGCAGCCCAATCGCACAGGGGGAAAAACTGTTTTTT; cdr3_aa: CASSPIAQGEKLFF